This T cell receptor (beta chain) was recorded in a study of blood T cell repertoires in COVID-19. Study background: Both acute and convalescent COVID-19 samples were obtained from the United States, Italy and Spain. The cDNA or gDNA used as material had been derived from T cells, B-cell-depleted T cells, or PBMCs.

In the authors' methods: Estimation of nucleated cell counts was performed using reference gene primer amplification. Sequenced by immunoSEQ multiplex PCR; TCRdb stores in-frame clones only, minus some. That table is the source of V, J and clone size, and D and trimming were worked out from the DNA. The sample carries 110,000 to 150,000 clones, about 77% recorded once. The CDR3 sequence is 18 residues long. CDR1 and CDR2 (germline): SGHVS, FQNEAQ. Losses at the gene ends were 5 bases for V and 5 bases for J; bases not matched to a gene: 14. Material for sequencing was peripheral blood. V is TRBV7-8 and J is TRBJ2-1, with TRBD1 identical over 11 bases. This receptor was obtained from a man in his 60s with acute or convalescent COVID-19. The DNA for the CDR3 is TGTGCCAGCAGCGAACGGACAGGGGGCGCACACTCTCACAATGAGCAGTTCTTC. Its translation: CASSERTGGAHSHNEQFF.